This TCR beta chain was captured in a study of T cell responses to AZD1222 COVID-19 vaccine. Repertoires were generated with immunoSEQ multiplex PCR, while TCRdb's copy carries only in-frame clones and drops some. Of 75,000 to 85,000 clones listed, approximately 80% are singletons. The CDR3 covers 15 residues. Germline loops: CDR1 SGHTA, CDR2 FQGNSA. The ends lost 1 base at V and 8 bases at J; junction bases unmatched: 3. The specimen comprised peripheral blood, sampled 28 days after the second dose of the MenACWY control vaccine. The chain is built from TRBV7-2 and TRBJ1-6; 9 bases map to TRBD1. The origin of this receptor is an adult who received the MenACWY meningococcal vaccine as a control. The CDR3, as DNA: TGTGCCAGCAGCTTAGGGACAGGGGTGCATTCACCCCTCCACTTT. Translating gives CASSLGTGVHSPLHF.